This T cell receptor (beta chain) came from a study of blood T cell repertoires in COVID-19. About the study: Acute and convalescent COVID-19 samples came from the United States, Italy and Spain. T cells, B-cell-depleted T cells, or PBMCs provided the cDNA or gDNA that served as material.

The V segment lost 5 bases and the J segment 4 bases; nucleotides outside the gene matches: 4. The germline V gene encodes CDR1 SGHRS and CDR2 YFSETQ. This CDR3 has 15 amino acids. In the study's own analysis: The assay estimated nucleated cells by amplifying reference gene primers. TCRdb's table, derived via immunoSEQ multiplex PCR, lists solely in-frame clones and lacks some. The D gene and trimming were derived from the DNA, and the V and J assignments and clone size from that table. This sample has roughly 380,000 clones; roughly 77% occur once, and the top ten carry about 1%. This clone appeared once.

Sequenced input: peripheral blood. The J gene is TRBJ2-3, the V gene TRBV5-1; 13 nucleotides align to TRBD2. The sequence derives from a human donor with acute or convalescent COVID-19. The donor label of this sample is uncertain. CDR3 in DNA: TGCGCCAGCAGACTAGCGGGAGGGCCCTCAGATACGCAGTATTTT. It codes for CASRLAGGPSDTQYF. Full variable domain (outside the CDR3, taken from reference TRBV5-1 and TRBJ2-3): KAGVTQTPRYLIKTRGQQVTLSCSPISGHRSVSWYQQTPGQGLQFLFEYFSETQRNKGNFPGRFSGRQFSNSRSEMNVSTLELGDSALYLCASRLAGGPSDTQYFGPGTRLTVL.